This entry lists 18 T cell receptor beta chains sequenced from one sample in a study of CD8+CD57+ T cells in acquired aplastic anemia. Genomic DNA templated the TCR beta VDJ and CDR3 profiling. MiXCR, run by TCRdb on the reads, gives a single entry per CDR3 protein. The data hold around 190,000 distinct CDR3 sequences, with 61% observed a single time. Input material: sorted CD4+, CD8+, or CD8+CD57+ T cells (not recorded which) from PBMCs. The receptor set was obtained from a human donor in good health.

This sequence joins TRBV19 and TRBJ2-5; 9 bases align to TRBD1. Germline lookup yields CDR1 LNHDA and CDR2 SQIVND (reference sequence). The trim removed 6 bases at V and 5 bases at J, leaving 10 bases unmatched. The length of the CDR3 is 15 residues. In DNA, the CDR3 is TGTGCCAGTAGGCCCGGACAGGGGCGCTGGGAGACCCAGTACTTC. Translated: CASRPGQGRWETQYF. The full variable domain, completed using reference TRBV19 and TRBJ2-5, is DGGITQSPKYLFRKEGQNVTLSCEQNLNHDAMYWYRQDPGQGLRLIYYSQIVNDFQKGDIAEGYSVSREKKESFPLTVTSAQKNPTAFYLCASRPGQGRWETQYFGPGTRLLVL.

CDR3 DNA sequence: TGTGCCAGCAGTCCTCCGTTCTACGAGCAGTACTTC. Protein sequence: CASSPPFYEQYF. The chain combines TRBV6-2 or TRBV6-3 with TRBJ2-7; D is unresolved. Per germline, CDR1 MNHEY and CDR2 SVGEGT. V dropped 5 bases and J dropped 3 bases, with 8 bases sitting between them. The CDR3 length is 12 residues.

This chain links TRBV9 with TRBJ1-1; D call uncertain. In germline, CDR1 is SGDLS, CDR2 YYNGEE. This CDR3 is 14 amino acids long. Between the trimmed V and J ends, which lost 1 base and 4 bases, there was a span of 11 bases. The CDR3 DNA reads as TGTGCCAGCAGCGTATCAACTATTGGCACTGAAGCTTTCTTT. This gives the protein CASSVSTIGTEAFF.

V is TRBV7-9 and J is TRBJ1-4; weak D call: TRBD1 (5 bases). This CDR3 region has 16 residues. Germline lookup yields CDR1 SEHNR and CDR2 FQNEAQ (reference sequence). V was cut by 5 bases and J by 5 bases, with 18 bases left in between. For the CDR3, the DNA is TGTGCCAGCAGCCTCCAGTGGGGACTGGTGAATGAAAAACTGTTTTTT. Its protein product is CASSLQWGLVNEKLFF.

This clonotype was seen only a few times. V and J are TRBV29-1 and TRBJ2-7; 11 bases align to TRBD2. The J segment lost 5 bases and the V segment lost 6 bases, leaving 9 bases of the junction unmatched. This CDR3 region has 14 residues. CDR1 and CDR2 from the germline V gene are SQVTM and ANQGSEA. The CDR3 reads CSVTRLAGRDEQYF. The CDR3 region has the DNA TGCAGCGTCACGAGACTAGCGGGACGGGACGAGCAGTACTTC.

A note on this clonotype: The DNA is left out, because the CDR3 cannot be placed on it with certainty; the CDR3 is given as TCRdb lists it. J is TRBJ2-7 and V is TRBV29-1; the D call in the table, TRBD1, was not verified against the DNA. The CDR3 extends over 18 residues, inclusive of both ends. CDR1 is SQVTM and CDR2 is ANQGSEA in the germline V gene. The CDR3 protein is CSVVICASTPGKGYEQYF.

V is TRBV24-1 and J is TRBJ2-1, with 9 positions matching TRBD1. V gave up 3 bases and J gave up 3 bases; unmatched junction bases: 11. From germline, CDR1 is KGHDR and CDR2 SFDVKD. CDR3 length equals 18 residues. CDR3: CATSDPGTGKKDYNEQFF. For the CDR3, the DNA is TGTGCCACCAGTGATCCCGGGACAGGGAAAAAGGACTACAATGAGCAGTTCTTC.

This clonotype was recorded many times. The CDR3 DNA is TGTGCCAGCCGGGCAGGCGGGCGGACTGAAGCTTTCTTT. Its translation is CASRAGGRTEAFF. V is TRBV2 and J is TRBJ1-1; D is unclear. The CDR3 is 13 residues long. Germline V gene sequence: CDR1 SNHLY, CDR2 FYNNEI. V was trimmed by 8 bases and J by 5 bases, leaving 15 bases between them.

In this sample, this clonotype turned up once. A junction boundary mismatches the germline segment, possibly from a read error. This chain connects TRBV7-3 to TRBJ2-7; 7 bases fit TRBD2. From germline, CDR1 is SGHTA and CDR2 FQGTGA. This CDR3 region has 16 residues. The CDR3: CASSPTPGGGTGELYF. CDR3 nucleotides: TGTGCCAGCAGCCCGACCCCGGGGGGAGGAACCGGGGAGCTGTACTTC.

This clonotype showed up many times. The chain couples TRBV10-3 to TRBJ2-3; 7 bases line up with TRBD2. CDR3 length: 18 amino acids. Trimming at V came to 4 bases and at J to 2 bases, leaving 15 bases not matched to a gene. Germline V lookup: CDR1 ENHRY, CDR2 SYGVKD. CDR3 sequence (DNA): TGTGCCATCAGTGGGCTAGCGGAGTCTTTTACAGCCACAGATACGCAGTATTTT. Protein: CAISGLAESFTATDTQYF.

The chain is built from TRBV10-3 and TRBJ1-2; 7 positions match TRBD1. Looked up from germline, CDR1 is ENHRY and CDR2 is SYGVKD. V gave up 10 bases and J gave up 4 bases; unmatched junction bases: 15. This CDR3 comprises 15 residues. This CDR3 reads CASHERQGSPYGYTF. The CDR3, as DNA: TGTGCCAGCCACGAAAGACAGGGAAGCCCCTATGGCTACACCTTC.

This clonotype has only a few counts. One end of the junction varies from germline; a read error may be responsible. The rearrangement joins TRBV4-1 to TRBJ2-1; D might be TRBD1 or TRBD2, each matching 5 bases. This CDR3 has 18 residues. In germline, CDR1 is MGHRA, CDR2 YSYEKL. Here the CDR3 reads CASSLNLGYGAGYNEQSF. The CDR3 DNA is TGTGCCAGCAGCTTAAACTTGGGCTACGGGGCGGGTTACAATGAGCAGTCCTTC.

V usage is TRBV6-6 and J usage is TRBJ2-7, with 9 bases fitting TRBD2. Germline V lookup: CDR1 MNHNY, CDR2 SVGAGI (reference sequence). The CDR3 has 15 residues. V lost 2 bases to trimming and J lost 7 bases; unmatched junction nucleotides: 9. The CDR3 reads CASSYGRGLAGEQYF. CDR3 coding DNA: TGTGCCAGCAGTTACGGAAGGGGACTAGCCGGAGAGCAGTACTTC.

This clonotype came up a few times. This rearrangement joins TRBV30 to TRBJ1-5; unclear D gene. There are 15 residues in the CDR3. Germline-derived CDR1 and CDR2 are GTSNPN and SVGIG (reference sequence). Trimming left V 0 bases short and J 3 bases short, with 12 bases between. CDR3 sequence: CAWSVIGSTNQPQHF. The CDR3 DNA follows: TGTGCCTGGAGTGTAATAGGGAGTACCAATCAGCCCCAGCATTTT.

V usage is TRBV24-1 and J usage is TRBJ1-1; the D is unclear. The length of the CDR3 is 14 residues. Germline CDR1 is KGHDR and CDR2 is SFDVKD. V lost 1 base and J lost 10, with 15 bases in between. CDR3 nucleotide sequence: TGTGCCACCAGTGATTTTGGTCTAGGCGAGGGAGCTTTCTTT. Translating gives CATSDFGLGEGAFF.

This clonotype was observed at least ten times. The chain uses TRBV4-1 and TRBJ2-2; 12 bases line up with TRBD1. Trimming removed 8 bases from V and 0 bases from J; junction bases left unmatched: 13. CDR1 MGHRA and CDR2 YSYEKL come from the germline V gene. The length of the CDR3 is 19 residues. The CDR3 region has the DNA TGCGCCAGCGCCGTTTGGGGGACAGGGGGCTCTACGAACACCGGGGAGCTGTTTTTT. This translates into CASAVWGTGGSTNTGELFF.

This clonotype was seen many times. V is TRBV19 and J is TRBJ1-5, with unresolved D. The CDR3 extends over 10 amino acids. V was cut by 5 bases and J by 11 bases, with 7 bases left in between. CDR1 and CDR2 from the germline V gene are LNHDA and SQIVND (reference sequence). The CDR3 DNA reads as TGTGCCAGTAGTGGGGAGGCCCAGCATTTT. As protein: CASSGEAQHF.

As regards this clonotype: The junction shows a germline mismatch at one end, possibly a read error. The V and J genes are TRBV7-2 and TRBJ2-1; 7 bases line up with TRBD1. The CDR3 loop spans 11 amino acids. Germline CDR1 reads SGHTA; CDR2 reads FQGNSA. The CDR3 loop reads CASSLLQGQLF. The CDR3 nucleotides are TGTGCCAGCAGCTTACTACAGGGACAGCTCTTC.